Listed here are 27 T cell receptor beta chains from one sample, sequenced in a study of CD8+ T cells in alopecia areata. Treatment noted: oral pan-JAK inhibitor, 5-10 mg twice daily. Sequencing used cDNA as its template, made by extracting RNA and reverse transcribing it. The protocol was immunoSEQ multiplex PCR, while the TCRdb copy is restricted to in-frame clones and leaves out a portion. Among roughly 110,000 clones listed, approximately 51% were seen once. Sequences were derived from CD4+ T cells sorted from blood, sampled at week 24, from a patient treated with tofacitinib. The source of these receptors is a human donor with alopecia areata.

V gene TRBV7-2 combines with J gene TRBJ1-5, with 9 positions matching TRBD1. Unmatched junction bases numbered 7, after V lost 1 base and J lost 6 bases. Per the germline V gene, CDR1 is SGHTA and CDR2 is FQGNSA. This CDR3 spans 16 amino acids. CDR3 DNA sequence: TGTGCCAGCAGCTTAGGGGGACAGGGAATGGGTCAGCCCCAGCATTTT. As protein: CASSLGGQGMGQPQHF.

This chain links TRBV5-6 with TRBJ2-7, with a weak D call TRBD1 (6 bases). The CDR3 contains 13 residues. Germline V gene sequence: CDR1 SGHDT, CDR2 YYEEEE. The V end lost 4 bases, the J end lost 3 bases, and 11 bases lay between the germline ends. The CDR3 here is CASSPDRNYEQYF. CDR3 nucleotide sequence: TGTGCCAGCAGCCCCGACAGGAACTACGAGCAGTACTTC.

This clone was counted between two and nine times. J is TRBJ1-1 and V is TRBV4-1; TRBD1 agrees at 10 bases. The CDR3 runs to 18 residues. With V trimmed by 0 bases and J by 6 bases, 13 bases remained unmatched. CDR1 is MGHRA, CDR2 YSYEKL, per germline. The CDR3 DNA reads TGCGCCAGCAGCCAAGACAGCCTCCGGACAGGGGGTGATCCTGAAGCTTTCTTT. The encoded protein is CASSQDSLRTGGDPEAFF.

The chain combines TRBV5-1 with TRBJ2-1; TRBD2 aligns across 7 bases. This CDR3 has 15 amino acids. Trimming removed 4 bases from V and 8 bases from J; junction bases left unmatched: 12. Germline V gene lookup returns CDR1 SGHRS and CDR2 YFSETQ. CDR3 in amino acids: CASSVSGVGFDEQFF. The CDR3 coding sequence is TGCGCCAGCAGCGTAAGCGGGGTGGGCTTCGATGAGCAGTTCTTC.

J is TRBJ2-7 and V is TRBV15, with D uncertain. The CDR3 covers 14 residues. Germline values: CDR1 LNHNV, CDR2 YYDKDF (reference sequence). Trimming took 3 bases from V and 6 from J, leaving 15 bases between them. The CDR3 region is CATSSYSLLSEQYF. The CDR3 nucleotides read TGTGCCACCAGCAGCTACTCACTCCTGAGCGAGCAGTACTTC.

This clone came up a few times. The gene calls are TRBV30 and TRBJ2-6, with 7 positions matching TRBD1. Germline lookup yields CDR1 GTSNPN and CDR2 SVGIG (reference sequence). This CDR3 spans 17 amino acids. J was trimmed by 0 bases and V by 0 bases; bases with no gene match: 5. This CDR3 reads CAWSVWGQTSGANVLTF. The CDR3 DNA follows: TGTGCCTGGAGTGTTTGGGGACAGACCTCTGGGGCCAACGTCCTGACTTTC.

CDR3 nucleotides: TGTGCCATCAGACATACGGACAGGGCCAACGAGCAGTACTTC. It yields the protein CAIRHTDRANEQYF. The chain employs TRBV10-3 and TRBJ2-7; 8 bases align to TRBD1. With 6 bases clipped from V and 5 bases from J, the junction kept 9 bases outside the gene matches. The germline gives CDR1 ENHRY, CDR2 SYGVKD. The CDR3 is 14 amino acids.

The chain carries TRBV7-9 and TRBJ2-7, with D uncertain. This CDR3 has 14 residues. Trimming took 0 bases from V and 2 from J, leaving 8 bases between them. Germline loops: CDR1 SEHNR, CDR2 FQNEAQ (reference sequence). CDR3: CASSLAGRPYEQYF. The CDR3 nucleotides read TGTGCCAGCAGCTTAGCCGGCAGACCCTACGAGCAGTACTTC. The whole variable domain, remainder taken from reference TRBV7-9 and TRBJ2-7, is DTGVSQNPRHKITKRGQNVTFRCDPISEHNRLYWYRQTLGQGPEFLTYFQNEAQLEKSRLLSDRFSAERPKGSFSTLEIQRTEQGDSAMYLCASSLAGRPYEQYFGPGTRLTVT.

This clone was counted between two and nine times. The rearrangement links TRBV4-2 to TRBJ1-2, with D perhaps matching TRBD1 (6 bases). Germline V lookup: CDR1 LGHNA, CDR2 YNFKEQ. This CDR3 region has 17 residues. Trimming stripped 0 bases from V and 2 bases from J, with 16 bases between. CDR3 protein: CASSQEVTGRSNYGYTF. DNA of the CDR3: TGTGCCAGCAGCCAAGAGGTAACAGGGAGGTCCAACTATGGCTACACCTTC.

Written as DNA, the CDR3 is TGTGCCAGCAGTGAAGCAGGGCTGGGATACAATCAGCCCCAGCATTTT. Protein product: CASSEAGLGYNQPQHF. V is TRBV2 and J is TRBJ1-5, with D unresolved. The CDR3 is made up of 16 amino acids. The ends were cut back, 0 bases at V and 3 bases at J, with 12 bases in the middle. Germline assignment: CDR1 SNHLY and CDR2 FYNNEI.

A few counts support this clone. V usage is TRBV19 and J usage is TRBJ1-5, with D possibly matching TRBD1 (5 bases). In germline, CDR1 is LNHDA, CDR2 SQIVND (reference sequence). Trimming removed 7 bases at V and 4 bases at J, with 8 bases between. There are 12 residues in the CDR3. The chain's CDR3 is CASNYRNQPQHF. The CDR3 nucleotides read TGTGCCAGTAATTACAGGAATCAGCCCCAGCATTTT.

The chain joins TRBV27 to TRBJ2-5; possibly TRBD1 for D (6 bases). Germline CDR1 reads MNHEY; CDR2 reads SMNVEV (reference sequence). The CDR3 has 13 amino acids. V lost 4 bases and J 7 bases, leaving 13 bases between the germline ends. The CDR3 sequence is CASSSPDRMTQYF. In DNA form, the CDR3 reads TGTGCCAGCAGTTCCCCGGACAGAATGACCCAGTACTTC.

The rearrangement links TRBV7-9 to TRBJ1-1; tentative D call: TRBD1 (5 bases). Germline CDR1 SEHNR, CDR2 FQNEAQ (reference sequence). The CDR3 totals 15 residues. Trimming pared 3 bases from V and 0 bases from J, leaving 11 bases between. CDR3 sequence: CASSLGDLMNTEAFF. The CDR3 region has the DNA TGTGCCAGCAGCTTGGGGGATCTCATGAACACTGAAGCTTTCTTT. The entire variable domain, with the rest obtained from reference TRBV7-9 and TRBJ1-1, is as follows: DTGVSQNPRHKITKRGQNVTFRCDPISEHNRLYWYRQTLGQGPEFLTYFQNEAQLEKSRLLSDRFSAERPKGSFSTLEIQRTEQGDSAMYLCASSLGDLMNTEAFFGQGTRLTVV.

This clone was counted only a few times. This chain connects TRBV4-3 to TRBJ2-7, with 7 bases identical to TRBD1. V was pared by 1 base and J by 2 bases, with 11 bases of the junction left unmatched. The germline CDR1 and CDR2 sequences are LGHNA and YSLEER. CDR3 length: 17 residues. The CDR3 protein is CASSQGQARQGAYEQYF. The CDR3 DNA follows: TGCGCCAGCAGCCAAGGCCAGGCCCGCCAGGGGGCCTACGAGCAGTACTTC.

The chain couples TRBV7-2 to TRBJ2-5; 11 bases are a match to TRBD2. Germline trimming cut 2 bases from V and 5 bases from J; bases unmatched to any gene: 7. From germline, CDR1 is SGHTA and CDR2 FQGNSA. The CDR3 is 16 residues long. The CDR3 loop reads CASSLSSGGGGETQYF. CDR3 in DNA: TGTGCCAGCAGCTTAAGTAGCGGGGGGGGCGGGGAGACCCAGTACTTC.

The chain carries TRBV27 and TRBJ2-7; tentative D call: TRBD1 (5 bases). The CDR3 is 14 residues long. V lost 2 bases and J 6 bases, leaving 14 bases between the germline ends. The V gene's germline CDR1 is MNHEY and CDR2 SMNVEV (reference sequence). The DNA of the CDR3 is TGTGCCAGCAGTTTAATCCTAGGGGCCTCCGAGCAGTACTTC. Translated: CASSLILGASEQYF.

This clone was picked up a small number of times. This sequence joins TRBV27 and TRBJ1-5; no clear D gene. Germline-derived CDR1 and CDR2 are MNHEY and SMNVEV (reference sequence). The V end was cut by 5 bases, the J end by 1 base, with 12 bases between. The CDR3 is 15 amino acids. CDR3 loop: CASSPHGQSNQPQHF. The CDR3, as DNA: TGTGCCAGCAGTCCCCATGGCCAGAGCAATCAGCCCCAGCATTTT.

The rearrangement uses TRBV30 and TRBJ1-5; perhaps TRBD1 as D (5 bases). Trimming removed 0 bases from V and 7 bases from J, with 19 bases in between. Per germline, CDR1 GTSNPN and CDR2 SVGIG (reference sequence). This CDR3 has 16 amino acids. CDR3 DNA: TGTGCCTGGAGTGTACGCCAGGGACGGAGGATCCAGCCCCAGCATTTT. Translated, it gives CAWSVRQGRRIQPQHF.

The V call is TRBV27, the J call TRBJ1-5; D is unclear. Germline loops: CDR1 MNHEY, CDR2 SMNVEV (reference sequence). The CDR3 length is 14 residues. Trimming shortened V by 5 bases and J by 3 bases, and 11 bases separated the two germline ends. This CDR3 is CASSLGRYNQPQHF. In DNA form, the CDR3 reads TGTGCCAGCAGTCTCGGACGGTACAATCAGCCCCAGCATTTT.

This clone was observed a handful of times. The chain is built from TRBV7-9 and TRBJ2-7; weak D call: TRBD2 (5 bases). The germline CDR1 and CDR2 sequences are SEHNR and FQNEAQ (reference sequence). The CDR3 totals 11 residues. V was trimmed by 5 bases and J by 6 bases, leaving 8 bases between them. The CDR3 reads CASSPGGEQYF. DNA of the CDR3: TGTGCCAGCAGCCCCGGAGGCGAGCAGTACTTC.

The rearrangement uses TRBV27 and TRBJ2-3; 7 nucleotides match TRBD2. Looked up from germline, CDR1 is MNHEY and CDR2 is SMNVEV (reference sequence). The CDR3 sequence is 15 residues long. The J segment lost 1 base and the V segment lost 4 bases, leaving 5 bases of the junction unmatched. The DNA for the CDR3 is TGTGCCAGCAGTTCCGCTAGCGGACGCACAGATACGCAGTATTTT. It yields the protein CASSSASGRTDTQYF.

Sample share makes this clone medium-sized. The chain combines TRBV18 with TRBJ2-2; tentatively, D is TRBD2 (5 bases). V lost 3 bases, J lost 2 bases, and 7 bases lay in between. The CDR3 is 14 residues long. CDR1 and CDR2 from the germline V gene are KGHSH and LQKENI. The CDR3 reads CASSPRANTGELFF. The CDR3 DNA sequence: TGTGCCAGCTCACCGAGGGCTAACACCGGGGAGCTGTTTTTT.

This clone was seen a handful of times. The V call is TRBV25-1, the J call TRBJ2-7; 7 bases agree with TRBD2. There are 14 residues in the CDR3. Germline V gives CDR1 MGHDK, CDR2 SYGVNS. V gave up 3 bases and J gave up 2 bases; unmatched junction bases: 4. CDR3 coding DNA: TGTGCCAGCAGTGAGGGAGGGACCACCTACGAGCAGTACTTC. Its protein product is CASSEGGTTYEQYF.

The chain recombines TRBV23-1 with TRBJ1-2; D ambiguous. TRBV23-1 is recorded as an ORF, its role being uncertain. The CDR3 runs 14 residues. The ends were cut back, 0 bases at V and 4 bases at J, with 9 bases in the middle. The CDR3 sequence: CASSQSGRPYGYTF. The CDR3 DNA sequence: TGCGCCAGCAGTCAATCAGGGCGGCCCTATGGCTACACCTTC.

The rearrangement links TRBV5-1 to TRBJ2-5; D not resolved. Germline CDR1 SGHRS, CDR2 YFSETQ. The ends were cut back, 0 bases at V and 5 bases at J, with 5 bases in the middle. This CDR3 comprises 12 residues. DNA of the CDR3: TGCGCCAGCAGCTTGGAGTTGGAGACCCAGTACTTC. It codes for CASSLELETQYF. Complete variable domain (other parts from reference TRBV5-1 and TRBJ2-5): KAGVTQTPRYLIKTRGQQVTLSCSPISGHRSVSWYQQTPGQGLQFLFEYFSETQRNKGNFPGRFSGRQFSNSRSEMNVSTLELGDSALYLCASSLELETQYFGPGTRLLVL.

Regarding this clone: The sample has other DNA sequences that encode this CDR3 too. V is TRBV7-2 and J is TRBJ1-6; 10 bases line up with TRBD1. Per the germline V gene, CDR1 is SGHTA and CDR2 is FQGNSA. The junction had 2 bases not matched to a gene; V was cut back by 3 bases and J by 9 bases. The CDR3 extends over 14 amino acids. CDR3 in DNA: TGTGCCAGCAGCTTCGGACAGGGGGGTTCACCCCTCCACTTT. Translating it yields CASSFGQGGSPLHF.

As regards this clone: The identical CDR3 is also encoded by other nucleotide sequences in the sample. This chain joins TRBV6-5 and TRBJ2-6; no firm D call. V lost 3 bases, J lost 1 base, and 1 base lay in between. Germline-derived CDR1 and CDR2 are MNHEY and SVGAGI. This CDR3 is 13 amino acids long. The CDR3 protein is CASSYSGANVLTF. The CDR3 DNA reads as TGTGCCAGCAGTTATTCTGGGGCCAACGTCCTGACTTTC.